The source of this TCR beta chain is a study of cytomegalovirus exposure and HLA in healthy donors. Study conclusions and caveats: Earlier findings revealed that most TCR beta V segments proved productive either about 87% or about 30% of the time. When a later analysis compared HLA-associated TCR beta chains with equally common others, the HLA-associated chains turned out to be more clonally expanded and to have lower generation probabilities.

The CDR3 runs 15 residues. Germline V CDR1 and CDR2: MNHEY, SVGAGI. V was pared by 0 bases and J by 0 bases, with 8 bases between. The primer mix had 60 Vbeta and 13 Jbeta primers. Profiled with immunoSEQ multiplex PCR; TCRdb holds only in-frame clones, not every one. The sample yields some 130,000 clones, around 80% seen once. A word on this clone: As yet, its antigen is unknown.

This sequence was found in a man aged 35 to 55 in good health and CMV-seropositive. Sequenced material: PBMCs. V and J are TRBV6-5 and TRBJ1-1; D gene unclear. In nucleotides, the CDR3 is TGTGCCAGCAGTTACTCGGAGCATTTGAACACTGAAGCTTTCTTT. Protein product: CASSYSEHLNTEAFF.